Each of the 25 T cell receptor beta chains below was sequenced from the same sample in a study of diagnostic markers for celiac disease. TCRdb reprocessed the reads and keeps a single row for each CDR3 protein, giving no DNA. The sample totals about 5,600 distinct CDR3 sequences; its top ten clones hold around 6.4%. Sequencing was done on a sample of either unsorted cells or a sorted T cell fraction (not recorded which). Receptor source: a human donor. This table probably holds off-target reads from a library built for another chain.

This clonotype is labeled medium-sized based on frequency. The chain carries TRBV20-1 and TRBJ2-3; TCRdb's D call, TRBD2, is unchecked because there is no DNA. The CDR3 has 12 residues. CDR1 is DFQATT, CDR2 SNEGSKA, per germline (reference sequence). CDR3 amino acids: CSARESGLTQYF.

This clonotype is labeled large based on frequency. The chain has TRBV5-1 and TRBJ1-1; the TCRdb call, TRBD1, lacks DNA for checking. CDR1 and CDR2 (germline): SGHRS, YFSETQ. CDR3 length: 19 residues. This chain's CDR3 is CASSLGQGRVRTMNTEAFF.

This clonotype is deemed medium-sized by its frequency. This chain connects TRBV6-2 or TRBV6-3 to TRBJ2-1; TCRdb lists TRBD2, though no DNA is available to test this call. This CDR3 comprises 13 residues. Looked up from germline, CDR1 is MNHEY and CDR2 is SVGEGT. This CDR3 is CASSYGLRWGQFF.

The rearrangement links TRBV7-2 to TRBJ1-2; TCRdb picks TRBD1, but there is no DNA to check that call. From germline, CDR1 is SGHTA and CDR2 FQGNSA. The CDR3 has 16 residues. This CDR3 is CASSLVRTGGYRGYTF.

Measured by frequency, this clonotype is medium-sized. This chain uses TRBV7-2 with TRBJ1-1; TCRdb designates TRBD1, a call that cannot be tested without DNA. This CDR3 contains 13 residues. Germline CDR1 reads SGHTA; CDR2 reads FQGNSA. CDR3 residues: CASSLAVGKGAFF.

This chain's CDR3 is CASSLATGGAEAFF. The chain links TRBV7-2 to TRBJ1-1; TCRdb's D call, TRBD1, is unchecked because there is no DNA. The V gene's germline CDR1 is SGHTA and CDR2 FQGNSA. This CDR3 region has 14 residues.

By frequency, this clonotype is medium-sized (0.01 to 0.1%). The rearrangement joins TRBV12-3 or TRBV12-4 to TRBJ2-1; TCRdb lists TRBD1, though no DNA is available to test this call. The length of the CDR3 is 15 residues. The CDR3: CASSPGGTDTNEQFF.

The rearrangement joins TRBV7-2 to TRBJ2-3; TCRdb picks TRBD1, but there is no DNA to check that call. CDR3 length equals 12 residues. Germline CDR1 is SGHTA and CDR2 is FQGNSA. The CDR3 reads CASSTQGDTQYF.

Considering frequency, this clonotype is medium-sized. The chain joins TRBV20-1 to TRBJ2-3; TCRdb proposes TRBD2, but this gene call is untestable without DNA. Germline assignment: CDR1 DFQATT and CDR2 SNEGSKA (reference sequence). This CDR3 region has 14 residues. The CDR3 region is CSARDQVDGLVLYF.

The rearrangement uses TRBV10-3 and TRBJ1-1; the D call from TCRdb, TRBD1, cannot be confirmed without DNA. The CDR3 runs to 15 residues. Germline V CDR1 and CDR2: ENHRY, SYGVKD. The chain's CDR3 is CEKWTGEKRDTEAFF.

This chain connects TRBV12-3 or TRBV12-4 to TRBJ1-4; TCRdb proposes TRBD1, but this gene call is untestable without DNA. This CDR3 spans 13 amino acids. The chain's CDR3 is CASSSTGGGKLFF.

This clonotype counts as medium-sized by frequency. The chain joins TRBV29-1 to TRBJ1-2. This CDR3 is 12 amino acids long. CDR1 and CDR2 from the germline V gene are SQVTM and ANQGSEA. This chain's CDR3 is CSVERRNYGYTF.

The CDR3 sequence is CASSRGTGGSTEAFF. This sequence joins TRBV12-3 or TRBV12-4 and TRBJ1-1; no DNA is available, so the TRBD1 call from TCRdb remains unchecked. CDR3 length equals 15 residues.

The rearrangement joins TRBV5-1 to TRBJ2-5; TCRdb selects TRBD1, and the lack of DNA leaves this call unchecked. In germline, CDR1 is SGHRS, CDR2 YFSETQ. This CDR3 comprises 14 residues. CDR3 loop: CASSAGQIQETQYF.

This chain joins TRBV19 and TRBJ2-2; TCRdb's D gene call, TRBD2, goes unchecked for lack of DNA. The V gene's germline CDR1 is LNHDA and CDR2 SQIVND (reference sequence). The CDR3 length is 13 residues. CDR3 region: CASINREGGELFF. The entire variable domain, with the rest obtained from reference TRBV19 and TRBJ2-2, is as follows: DGGITQSPKYLFRKEGQNVTLSCEQNLNHDAMYWYRQDPGQGLRLIYYSQIVNDFQKGDIAEGYSVSREKKESFPLTVTSAQKNPTAFYLCASINREGGELFFGEGSRLTVL.

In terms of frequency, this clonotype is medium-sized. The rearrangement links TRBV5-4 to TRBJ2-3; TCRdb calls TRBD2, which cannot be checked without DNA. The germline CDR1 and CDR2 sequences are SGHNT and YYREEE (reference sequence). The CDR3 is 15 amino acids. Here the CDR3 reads CASSSLAGGTDTQYF.

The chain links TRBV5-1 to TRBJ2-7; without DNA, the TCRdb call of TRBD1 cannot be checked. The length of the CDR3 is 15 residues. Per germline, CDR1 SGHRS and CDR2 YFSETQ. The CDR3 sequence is CASSKGGGANYEQYF.

CDR3 protein: CASSLGTMNTGELFF. The V call is TRBV5-1, the J call TRBJ2-2; no DNA is available, so the TRBD2 call from TCRdb remains unchecked. Germline V gene data show CDR1 as SGHRS and CDR2 as YFSETQ. This CDR3 region has 15 residues.

The CDR3 is CASRGTGTANF. The chain recombines TRBV2 with TRBJ2-7; the TRBD2 assignment by TCRdb is unverifiable without DNA. Germline V gene lookup returns CDR1 SNHLY and CDR2 FYNNEI. This CDR3 region has 11 residues.

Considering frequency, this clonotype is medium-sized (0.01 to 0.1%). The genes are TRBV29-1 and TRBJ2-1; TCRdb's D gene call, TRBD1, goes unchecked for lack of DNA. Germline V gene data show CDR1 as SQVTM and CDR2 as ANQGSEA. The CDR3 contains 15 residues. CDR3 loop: CSSTPTGQAYNEQFF.

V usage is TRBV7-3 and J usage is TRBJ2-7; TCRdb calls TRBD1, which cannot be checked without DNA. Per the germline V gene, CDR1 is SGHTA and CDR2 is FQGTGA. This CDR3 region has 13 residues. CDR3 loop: CASSFAPSYEQYF.

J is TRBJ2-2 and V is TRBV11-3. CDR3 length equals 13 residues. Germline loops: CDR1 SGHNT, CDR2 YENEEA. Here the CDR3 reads CASSLVVAGELFF.

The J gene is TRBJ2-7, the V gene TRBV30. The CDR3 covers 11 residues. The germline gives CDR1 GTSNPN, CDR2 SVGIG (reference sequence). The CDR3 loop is CAWSEYYEQYF.

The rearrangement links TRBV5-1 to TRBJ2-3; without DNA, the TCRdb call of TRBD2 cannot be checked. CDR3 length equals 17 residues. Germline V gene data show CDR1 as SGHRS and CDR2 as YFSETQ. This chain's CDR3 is CASSLAASGGRTDTQYF.

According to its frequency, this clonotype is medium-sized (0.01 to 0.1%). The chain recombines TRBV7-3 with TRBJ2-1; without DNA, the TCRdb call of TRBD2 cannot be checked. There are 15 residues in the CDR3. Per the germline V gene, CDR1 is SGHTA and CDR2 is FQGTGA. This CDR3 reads CASSVGTTSYNEQFF.